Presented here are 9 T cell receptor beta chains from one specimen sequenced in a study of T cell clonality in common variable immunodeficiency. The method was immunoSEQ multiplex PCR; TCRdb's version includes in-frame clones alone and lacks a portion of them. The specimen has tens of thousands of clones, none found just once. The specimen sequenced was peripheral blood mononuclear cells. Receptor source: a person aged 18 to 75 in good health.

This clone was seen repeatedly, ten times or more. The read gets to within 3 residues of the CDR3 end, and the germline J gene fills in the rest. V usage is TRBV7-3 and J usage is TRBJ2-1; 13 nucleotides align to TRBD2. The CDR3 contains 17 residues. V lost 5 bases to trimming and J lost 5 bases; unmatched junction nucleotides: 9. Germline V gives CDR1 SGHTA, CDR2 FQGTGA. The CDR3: CASSLTSGGTLNNEQFF. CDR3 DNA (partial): TGTGCCAGCAGCCTGACTAGCGGGGGGACCTTAAACAATGAG.

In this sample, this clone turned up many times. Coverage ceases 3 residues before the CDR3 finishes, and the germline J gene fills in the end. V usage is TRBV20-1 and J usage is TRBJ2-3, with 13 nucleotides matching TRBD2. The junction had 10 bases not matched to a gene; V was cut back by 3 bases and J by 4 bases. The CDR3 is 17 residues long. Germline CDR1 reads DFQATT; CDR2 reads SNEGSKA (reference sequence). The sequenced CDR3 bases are TGCAGTGCTAGCCGAACTTGGACTAGCGGGGGAGCAGATACG. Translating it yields CSASRTWTSGGADT. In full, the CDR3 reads CSASRTWTSGGADTQYF.

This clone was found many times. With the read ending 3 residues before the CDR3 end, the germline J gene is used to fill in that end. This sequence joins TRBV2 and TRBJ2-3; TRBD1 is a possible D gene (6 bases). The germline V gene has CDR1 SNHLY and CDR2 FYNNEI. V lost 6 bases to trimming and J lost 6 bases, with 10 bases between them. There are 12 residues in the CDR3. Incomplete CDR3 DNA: TGTGCCAGCAGCAGCCAGGGGGATACG. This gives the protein CASSSQGDT. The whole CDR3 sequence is CASSSQGDTQYF.

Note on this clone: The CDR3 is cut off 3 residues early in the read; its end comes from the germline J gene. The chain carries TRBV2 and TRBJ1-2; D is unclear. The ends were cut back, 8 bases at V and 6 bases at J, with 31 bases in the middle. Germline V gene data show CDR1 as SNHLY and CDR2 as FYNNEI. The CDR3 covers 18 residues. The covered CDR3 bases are TGTGCCAGCCGGCGCGGGAGCCTTGCACCTCCCCTTCAAGATGGC. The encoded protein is CASRRGSLAPPLQDG. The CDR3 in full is CASRRGSLAPPLQDGYTF.

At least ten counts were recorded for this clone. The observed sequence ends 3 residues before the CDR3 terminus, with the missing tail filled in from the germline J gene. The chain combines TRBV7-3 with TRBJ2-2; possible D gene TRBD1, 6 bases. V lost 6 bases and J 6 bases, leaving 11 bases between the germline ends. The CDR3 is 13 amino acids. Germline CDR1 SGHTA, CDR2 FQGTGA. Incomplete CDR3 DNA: TGTGCCAGCAGAGGAACAGGGCCCGGGGAG. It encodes CASRGTGPGE. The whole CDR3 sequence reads CASRGTGPGELFF.

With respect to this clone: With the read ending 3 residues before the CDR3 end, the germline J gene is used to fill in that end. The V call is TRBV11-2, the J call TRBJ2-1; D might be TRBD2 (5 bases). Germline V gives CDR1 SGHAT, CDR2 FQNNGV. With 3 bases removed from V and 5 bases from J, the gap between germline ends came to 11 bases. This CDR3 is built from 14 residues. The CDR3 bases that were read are TGTGCCAGCAGCTTCCGGGGTGGGCACAATGAG. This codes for CASSFRGGHNE. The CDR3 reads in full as CASSFRGGHNEQFF.

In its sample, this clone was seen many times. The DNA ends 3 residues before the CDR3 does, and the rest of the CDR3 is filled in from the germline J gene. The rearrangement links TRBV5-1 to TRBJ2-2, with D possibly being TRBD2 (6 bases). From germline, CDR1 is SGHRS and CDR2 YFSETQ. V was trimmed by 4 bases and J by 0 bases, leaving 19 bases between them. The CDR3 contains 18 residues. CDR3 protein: CASSGRGTTATNTGELFF. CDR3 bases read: TGCGCCAGCAGCGGCCGGGGGACCACAGCAACGAACACCGGGGAG.

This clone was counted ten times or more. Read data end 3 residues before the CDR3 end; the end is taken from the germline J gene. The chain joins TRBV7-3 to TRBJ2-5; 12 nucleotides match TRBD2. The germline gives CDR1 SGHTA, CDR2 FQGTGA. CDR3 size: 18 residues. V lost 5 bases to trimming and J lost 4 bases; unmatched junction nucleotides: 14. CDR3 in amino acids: CASSPGPASGGALETQYF. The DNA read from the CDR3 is TGTGCCAGCAGCCCGGGACCTGCTAGCGGGGGGGCTTTAGAGACC. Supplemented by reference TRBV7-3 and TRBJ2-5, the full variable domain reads GAGVSQTPSNKVTEKGKYVELRCDPISGHTALYWYRQSLGQGPEFLIYFQGTGAADDSGLPNDRFFAVRPEGSVSTLKIQRTERGDSAVYLCASSPGPASGGALETQYFGPGTRLLVL.

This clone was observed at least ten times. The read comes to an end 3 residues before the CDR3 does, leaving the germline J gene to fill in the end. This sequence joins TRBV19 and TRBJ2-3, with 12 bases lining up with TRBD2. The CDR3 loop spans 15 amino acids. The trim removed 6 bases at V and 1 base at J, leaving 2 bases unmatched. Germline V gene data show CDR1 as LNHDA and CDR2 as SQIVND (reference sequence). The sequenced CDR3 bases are TGTGCCAGTAGCCTAGCGGGGGGGGGCACAGATACG. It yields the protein CASSLAGGGTDT. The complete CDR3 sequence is CASSLAGGGTDTQYF.